Included here is one TCR beta chain sequence, with context. Its antigen is not known. This sample stems from a study of blood T cells in healthy people across ages. A J-beta primer mix and a sample-barcoded 5' primer were used in a second PCR of about 7 to 12 cycles. TCRdb itself ran the 5' RACE reads through MiXCR, one entry per CDR3 protein. The sample has 1.5 million to 2 million distinct CDR3 sequences, 35% to 50% seen once. General study points: Diversity of TCR beta correlated strongly with naive T cell percentage. In older individuals, TCR beta diversity per million T cells was lower, falling roughly linearly with age.

Peripheral blood from each donor was collected in a volume of approximately 10 milliliters. PBMCs numbering at least 7 million were isolated per sample. Germline values: CDR1 SNHLY, CDR2 FYNNEI. The CDR3 length is 15 residues. Germline trimming cut 5 bases from V and 10 bases from J; bases unmatched to any gene: 7. The sample consisted of blood. The clonotype comes from a human donor in good health. The chain recombines TRBV2 with TRBJ2-1; TRBD2 matches 14 bases. The CDR3 here is CASSLRTSGGPEQFF. The CDR3, as DNA: TGTGCCAGCAGTCTCCGGACTAGCGGGGGGCCGGAGCAGTTCTTC.